This is a list of T cell receptor beta chains from one sample in a study of T-cell memory formation after mild COVID-19. MiXCR, run by TCRdb on the 5' RACE reads, gives a single entry per CDR3 protein. The sample includes 310,000 or so distinct CDR3 sequences, 15% of them seen just once. The sequenced sample was PBMCs or a T cell subset sorted from them (not recorded which). These receptors were collected from a man aged 18 to 30 who had mild COVID-19 (a few samples of this study predate the infection). Cell type and time point are not known. The CDR3 runs from the conserved cysteine through the conserved F or W. The D gene is left open where the match is weak. Expanded clones get a size class; other rows say once, few or many, or leave the size out.

j_gene: TRBJ2-2
len: 16
v_gene: TRBV7-8
d_gene: -
abundance: -
CDR3aa: CASSLWAGVVTGELFF
CDR3nt: TGTGCCAGCAGCTTATGGGCAGGGGTCGTCACCGGGGAGCTGTTTTTT

j_gene: TRBJ2-1
len: 15
v_gene: TRBV4-1
d_gene: TRBD1
abundance: few
CDR3aa: CASSQDPVGGLEQFF
CDR3nt: TGCGCCAGCAGCCAAGATCCTGTAGGGGGCCTTGAGCAGTTCTTC

j_gene: TRBJ1-2
len: 13
v_gene: TRBV7-2
d_gene: -
abundance: many
CDR3aa: CASSLGQFYGYTF
CDR3nt: TGTGCCAGCAGCTTAGGACAGTTCTATGGCTACACCTTC

j_gene: TRBJ1-2
len: 13
v_gene: TRBV7-2
d_gene: -
abundance: few
CDR3aa: CASSLSRNYGYTF
CDR3nt: TGTGCCAGCAGTTTAAGCCGGAACTATGGCTACACCTTC

j_gene: TRBJ2-1
len: 14
v_gene: TRBV29-1
d_gene: TRBD2
abundance: -
CDR3aa: CSVASGGSYNEQFF
CDR3nt: TGCAGCGTTGCAAGCGGGGGTTCCTACAATGAGCAGTTCTTC

j_gene: TRBJ1-1
len: 13
v_gene: TRBV12-3/TRBV12-4
d_gene: TRBD1
abundance: -
CDR3aa: CASSFRGRPEAFF
CDR3nt: TGTGCCAGCAGTTTTAGGGGGCGACCTGAAGCTTTCTTT

j_gene: TRBJ1-6
len: 18
v_gene: TRBV4-3
d_gene: TRBD1
abundance: -
CDR3aa: CASSQARLGGLLDSPLHF
CDR3nt: TGCGCCAGCAGCCAAGCCCGGTTAGGGGGCCTTTTGGATTCACCCCTCCACTTT

j_gene: TRBJ2-7
len: 16
v_gene: TRBV5-1
d_gene: TRBD1
abundance: few
CDR3aa: CASSSLPPGQYYEQYF
CDR3nt: TGCGCCAGCAGCTCGTTACCTCCGGGACAGTACTACGAGCAGTACTTC

j_gene: TRBJ2-3
len: 14
v_gene: TRBV7-2
d_gene: -
abundance: few
CDR3aa: CASSPSGVARTQYF
CDR3nt: TGTGCCAGCAGCCCGTCGGGGGTAGCTCGGACGCAGTATTTT

j_gene: TRBJ2-3
len: 16
v_gene: TRBV5-1
d_gene: -
abundance: -
CDR3aa: CASNEGGAASTDTQYF
CDR3nt: TGCGCCAGCAATGAAGGGGGAGCAGCTAGCACAGATACGCAGTATTTT

j_gene: TRBJ2-7
len: 13
v_gene: TRBV10-3
d_gene: -
abundance: -
CDR3aa: CAIHKGGGDEQYF
CDR3nt: TGTGCCATCCATAAGGGGGGGGGCGACGAGCAGTACTTC

j_gene: TRBJ2-2
len: 12
v_gene: TRBV4-2
d_gene: -
abundance: few
CDR3aa: CASSQVGGELFF
CDR3nt: TGTGCCAGCAGCCAAGTGGGCGGGGAGCTGTTTTTT

j_gene: TRBJ2-1
len: 16
v_gene: TRBV7-2
d_gene: TRBD2
abundance: few
CDR3aa: CASSRFGLDNYNEQFF
CDR3nt: TGTGCCAGCAGCCGTTTTGGACTAGACAACTACAATGAGCAGTTCTTC

j_gene: TRBJ2-5
len: 14
v_gene: TRBV7-2
d_gene: -
abundance: few
CDR3aa: CASSFSTSKETQYF
CDR3nt: TGTGCCAGCAGCTTTTCTACTAGCAAAGAGACCCAGTACTTC

j_gene: TRBJ1-6
len: 13
v_gene: TRBV10-3
d_gene: -
abundance: -
CDR3aa: CAISEGKGSPLHF
CDR3nt: TGTGCCATCAGTGAGGGAAAGGGTTCACCCCTCCACTTT

j_gene: TRBJ2-7
len: 16
v_gene: TRBV28
d_gene: TRBD1
abundance: -
CDR3aa: CASSSNPWTGSHEQYF
CDR3nt: TGTGCCAGCAGTTCAAACCCTTGGACAGGGAGCCACGAGCAGTACTTC

j_gene: TRBJ2-2
len: 16
v_gene: TRBV7-3
d_gene: TRBD2
abundance: -
CDR3aa: CASSLVGAGGTGELFF
CDR3nt: TGTGCCAGCAGCTTAGTAGGAGCGGGGGGCACCGGGGAGCTGTTTTTT

j_gene: TRBJ1-2
len: 16
v_gene: TRBV10-3
d_gene: -
abundance: -
CDR3aa: CAISESTRGFSYGYTF
CDR3nt: TGTGCCATCAGTGAGTCGACTCGAGGCTTTTCATATGGCTACACCTTC

j_gene: TRBJ2-2
len: 15
v_gene: TRBV12-3/TRBV12-4
d_gene: -
abundance: -
CDR3aa: CASSPRQGPTGELFF
CDR3nt: TGTGCCAGCAGTCCTAGGCAGGGGCCCACCGGGGAGCTGTTTTTT

j_gene: TRBJ1-1
len: 14
v_gene: TRBV29-1
d_gene: TRBD1
abundance: -
CDR3aa: CSVEDRDRGNEAFF
CDR3nt: TGCAGCGTTGAAGACCGGGACAGGGGGAATGAAGCTTTCTTT

j_gene: TRBJ2-1
len: 15
v_gene: TRBV5-1
d_gene: TRBD1
abundance: -
CDR3aa: CASSSGTGAYNEQFF
CDR3nt: TGCGCCAGCAGCTCCGGGACAGGGGCCTACAATGAGCAGTTCTTC

j_gene: TRBJ2-2
len: 15
v_gene: TRBV30
d_gene: -
abundance: many
CDR3aa: CAWRPGGRYTGELFF
CDR3nt: TGTGCCTGGAGACCGGGGGGCCGTTACACCGGGGAGCTGTTTTTT

j_gene: TRBJ2-5
len: 16
v_gene: TRBV5-1
d_gene: -
abundance: -
CDR3aa: CASTLQGPARGETQYF
CDR3nt: TGCGCCAGCACTCTCCAGGGTCCAGCCCGAGGGGAGACCCAGTACTTC

j_gene: TRBJ2-2
len: 19
v_gene: TRBV4-2
d_gene: TRBD2
abundance: -
CDR3aa: CASSQSVLAGGAHTGELFF
CDR3nt: TGTGCCAGCAGCCAAAGTGTCCTAGCGGGGGGGGCTCACACCGGGGAGCTGTTTTTT

j_gene: TRBJ1-3
len: 15
v_gene: TRBV4-3
d_gene: -
abundance: few
CDR3aa: CASSQDRPGPNTIYF
CDR3nt: TGCGCCAGCAGCCAAGATCGACCAGGGCCAAACACCATATATTTT

j_gene: TRBJ1-2
len: 15
v_gene: TRBV15
d_gene: -
abundance: -
CDR3aa: CATSREGTPNYGYTF
CDR3nt: TGTGCCACCAGCAGAGAGGGAACCCCGAACTATGGCTACACCTTC

j_gene: TRBJ2-7
len: 14
v_gene: TRBV7-2
d_gene: -
abundance: -
CDR3aa: CASSQPDGSYEQYF
CDR3nt: TGTGCCAGCAGCCAACCGGACGGGTCCTACGAGCAGTACTTC

j_gene: TRBJ2-3
len: 16
v_gene: TRBV7-9
d_gene: TRBD2
abundance: -
CDR3aa: CASRPASGGDRDTQYF
CDR3nt: TGTGCCAGCAGACCAGCTAGCGGGGGGGACAGAGATACGCAGTATTTT

j_gene: TRBJ2-3
len: 17
v_gene: TRBV6-1
d_gene: TRBD2
abundance: -
CDR3aa: CASTLQRGGLGTDTQYF
CDR3nt: TGTGCCAGCACCCTCCAGCGGGGGGGCCTAGGAACAGATACGCAGTATTTT

j_gene: TRBJ1-4
len: 15
v_gene: TRBV5-6
d_gene: -
abundance: -
CDR3aa: CASSSGDATNEKLFF
CDR3nt: TGTGCCAGCAGCTCCGGGGATGCAACTAATGAAAAACTGTTTTTT

j_gene: TRBJ2-1
len: 19
v_gene: TRBV11-3
d_gene: TRBD2
abundance: few
CDR3aa: CASSPRTSGGARSSNEQFF
CDR3nt: TGTGCCAGCAGCCCCCGGACTAGCGGGGGGGCAAGGTCCTCCAATGAGCAGTTCTTC

j_gene: TRBJ2-1
len: 14
v_gene: TRBV11-1
d_gene: TRBD2
abundance: -
CDR3aa: CASSIKAGGYEQFF
CDR3nt: TGTGCCAGCAGCATCAAAGCGGGGGGGTACGAGCAGTTCTTC

j_gene: TRBJ2-1
len: 13
v_gene: TRBV5-1
d_gene: -
abundance: few
CDR3aa: CASSWGSAKEQFF
CDR3nt: TGCGCCAGCAGCTGGGGGTCAGCGAAGGAGCAGTTCTTC

j_gene: TRBJ2-4
len: 12
v_gene: TRBV7-9
d_gene: TRBD1
abundance: -
CDR3aa: CASSPPTGKEYF
CDR3nt: TGTGCCAGCAGCCCCCCGACAGGGAAGGAATACTTC

j_gene: TRBJ2-7
len: 14
v_gene: TRBV15
d_gene: TRBD1
abundance: -
CDR3aa: CATTKDRGASEQYF
CDR3nt: TGTGCCACCACCAAGGACAGGGGTGCAAGCGAGCAGTACTTC

j_gene: TRBJ1-5
len: 15
v_gene: TRBV20-1
d_gene: -
abundance: -
CDR3aa: CSARDQRGRGQPQHF
CDR3nt: TGCAGTGCTAGAGATCAGAGGGGAAGGGGTCAGCCCCAGCATTTT

j_gene: TRBJ2-3
len: 18
v_gene: TRBV5-1
d_gene: TRBD2
abundance: many
CDR3aa: CASSSPGLAGRLGDTQYF
CDR3nt: TGCGCCAGCAGCTCCCCGGGACTAGCGGGGAGGTTAGGGGATACGCAGTATTTT

j_gene: TRBJ2-7
len: 14
v_gene: TRBV7-9
d_gene: TRBD1
abundance: -
CDR3aa: CASSLDRGYYEQYF
CDR3nt: TGTGCCAGCAGTTTGGACAGGGGATACTACGAGCAGTACTTC

j_gene: TRBJ2-5
len: 13
v_gene: TRBV7-2
d_gene: -
abundance: -
CDR3aa: CASTPAIKETQYF
CDR3nt: TGTGCCAGCACCCCGGCCATTAAAGAGACCCAGTACTTC

j_gene: TRBJ2-5
len: 17
v_gene: TRBV4-3
d_gene: TRBD2
abundance: few
CDR3aa: CASSRGASGGHGETQYF
CDR3nt: TGCGCCAGCAGCAGGGGGGCTAGCGGGGGTCATGGGGAGACCCAGTACTTC

j_gene: TRBJ2-1
len: 17
v_gene: TRBV4-1
d_gene: TRBD1
abundance: few
CDR3aa: CASSQYPGTEVFNEQFF
CDR3nt: TGCGCCAGCAGCCAATACCCGGGGACAGAGGTTTTTAATGAGCAGTTCTTC

j_gene: TRBJ2-3
len: 14
v_gene: TRBV7-8
d_gene: -
abundance: many
CDR3aa: CASSLAGTERPQYF
CDR3nt: TGTGCCAGCAGCTTAGCAGGGACGGAGAGGCCTCAGTATTTT

j_gene: TRBJ1-2
len: 15
v_gene: TRBV5-1
d_gene: TRBD1
abundance: -
CDR3aa: CASSGRGQGERGYTF
CDR3nt: TGCGCCAGCAGCGGAAGGGGACAGGGGGAGCGAGGCTACACCTTC

j_gene: TRBJ2-7
len: 17
v_gene: TRBV20-1
d_gene: TRBD2
abundance: -
CDR3aa: CSATTLGASGGAREQYF
CDR3nt: TGCAGTGCTACGACCCTGGGCGCTAGCGGGGGGGCCCGAGAGCAGTACTTC

j_gene: TRBJ2-5
len: 14
v_gene: TRBV20-1
d_gene: -
abundance: few
CDR3aa: CSARRPDTTETQYF
CDR3nt: TGCAGTGCTCGACGACCCGACACGACAGAGACCCAGTACTTC

j_gene: TRBJ2-7
len: 15
v_gene: TRBV10-3
d_gene: TRBD1
abundance: -
CDR3aa: CAISDSQGAAYEQYF
CDR3nt: TGTGCCATCAGCGACTCACAGGGGGCAGCCTACGAGCAGTACTTC

j_gene: TRBJ2-1
len: 16
v_gene: TRBV28
d_gene: TRBD2
abundance: -
CDR3aa: CASSTTLAGGTNEQFF
CDR3nt: TGTGCCAGCAGTACCACCCTAGCGGGGGGAACCAATGAGCAGTTCTTC

j_gene: TRBJ2-1
len: 17
v_gene: TRBV4-1
d_gene: TRBD2
abundance: many
CDR3aa: CASSPLHLREGSDEQFF
CDR3nt: TGCGCCAGCAGCCCCCTCCACCTCAGGGAGGGCTCGGATGAGCAGTTCTTC

j_gene: TRBJ1-5
len: 13
v_gene: TRBV3-1
d_gene: -
abundance: few
CDR3aa: CASSQVRYQPQHF
CDR3nt: TGTGCCAGCAGCCAAGTAAGATATCAGCCCCAGCATTTT

j_gene: TRBJ1-5
len: 13
v_gene: TRBV15
d_gene: TRBD1
abundance: few
CDR3aa: CATSMDRAGPQHF
CDR3nt: TGTGCCACCAGCATGGACAGGGCCGGGCCCCAGCATTTT

j_gene: TRBJ2-5
len: 14
v_gene: TRBV29-1
d_gene: -
abundance: -
CDR3aa: CSVGVGGGKETQYF
CDR3nt: TGCAGCGTTGGAGTAGGGGGGGGCAAAGAGACCCAGTACTTC

j_gene: TRBJ1-2
len: 14
v_gene: TRBV12-3/TRBV12-4
d_gene: TRBD1
abundance: -
CDR3aa: CASRAGQGFVGYTF
CDR3nt: TGTGCCAGCAGGGCGGGACAGGGGTTTGTTGGCTACACCTTC

j_gene: TRBJ1-1
len: 15
v_gene: TRBV7-3
d_gene: -
abundance: few
CDR3aa: CASSPRGRGETEAFF
CDR3nt: TGTGCCAGCAGCCCAAGGGGCAGGGGAGAAACTGAAGCTTTCTTT

j_gene: TRBJ2-3
len: 17
v_gene: TRBV18
d_gene: TRBD1
abundance: many
CDR3aa: CASSPLGQGARVDTQYF
CDR3nt: TGTGCCAGCTCACCACTAGGACAGGGGGCCCGAGTGGATACGCAGTATTTT

j_gene: TRBJ1-1
len: 12
v_gene: TRBV20-1
d_gene: TRBD1
abundance: few
CDR3aa: CSARDGTGEAFF
CDR3nt: TGCAGTGCTAGAGACGGGACAGGTGAAGCTTTCTTT

j_gene: TRBJ2-1
len: 16
v_gene: TRBV6-2/TRBV6-3
d_gene: -
abundance: -
CDR3aa: CASRLDSQSSYNEQFF
CDR3nt: TGTGCCAGCAGACTGGACTCCCAGAGCTCCTACAATGAGCAGTTCTTC

j_gene: TRBJ1-6
len: 13
v_gene: TRBV20-1
d_gene: TRBD1
abundance: few
CDR3aa: CSAQRQGNSPLHF
CDR3nt: TGCAGTGCCCAAAGACAGGGAAATTCACCCCTCCACTTT

j_gene: TRBJ2-1
len: 12
v_gene: TRBV28
d_gene: -
abundance: many
CDR3aa: CASSLLGNEQFF
CDR3nt: TGCGCCAGCAGCTTGCTGGGGAATGAGCAGTTCTTC

j_gene: TRBJ2-1
len: 13
v_gene: TRBV20-1
d_gene: -
abundance: many
CDR3aa: CSARTGGRNEQFF
CDR3nt: TGCAGTGCTAGAACAGGTGGGCGCAATGAGCAGTTCTTC

j_gene: TRBJ2-5
len: 13
v_gene: TRBV9
d_gene: -
abundance: -
CDR3aa: CASSIRDLETQYF
CDR3nt: TGTGCCAGCAGCATCAGGGATTTAGAGACCCAGTACTTC